These 14 T cell receptor beta chains originate from one sample sequenced in a study of PD-1 blockade in classical Hodgkin lymphoma. Data came from immunoSEQ multiplex PCR; TCRdb stores just in-frame clones and leaves some out. Among about 27,000 clones, just over 85% were seen once, and the ten largest hold roughly 6.2%. Exposure to brentuximab vedotin varied, and each patient had relapsed following autologous stem cell transplantation. Negative selection with magnets was how CD8+ T cells were isolated from the thawed PBMCs. The sequenced sample was CD8+ T cells from blood, obtained at baseline. The source is a human donor with classical Hodgkin lymphoma.

The V gene is TRBV9, the J gene TRBJ1-2, with 8 bases fitting TRBD1. Germline CDR1 reads SGDLS; CDR2 reads YYNGEE. This CDR3 is built from 14 residues. The J segment lost 8 bases and the V segment lost 4 bases, leaving 10 bases of the junction unmatched. DNA for the CDR3: TGTGCCAGCAGCCCGGCCGGACAGGGAAGAGGCTACACCTTC. Its translation is CASSPAGQGRGYTF.

This clone was detected only once. The V and J genes are TRBV7-6 and TRBJ1-1; TRBD1 might be the D (6 bases). Trimming cost V 6 bases and J 8 bases, with 13 bases left between them. CDR1 SGHVS and CDR2 FNYEAQ come from the germline V gene. The CDR3 consists of 12 residues. The CDR3 loop is CASRAWGAEAFF. DNA of the CDR3: TGTGCCAGCAGGGCTTGGGGGGCGGAAGCTTTCTTT.

J is TRBJ2-7 and V is TRBV5-5, with 11 bases lining up with TRBD1. CDR3 length equals 17 residues. Trimming removed 4 bases from V and 4 bases from J; junction bases left unmatched: 13. The germline gives CDR1 SGHKS, CDR2 YYEKEE (reference sequence). DNA for the CDR3: TGTGCCAGCAGCGGACAGGGGGCGAGGCAGGAGGGGTACGAGCAGTACTTC. This translates into CASSGQGARQEGYEQYF.

The CDR3 is CATGSRGPYNEQFF. CDR3 sequence (DNA): TGTGCCACGGGATCCAGGGGTCCCTACAATGAGCAGTTCTTC. The rearrangement uses TRBV10-3 and TRBJ2-1; D perhaps matches TRBD1 (6 bases). The CDR3 has 14 amino acids. Germline V gene lookup returns CDR1 ENHRY and CDR2 SYGVKD. The V and J ends lost 10 bases and 2 bases respectively, with 15 bases between them.

This clone was seen a single time. The V gene is TRBV2, the J gene TRBJ2-7; tentatively, D is TRBD1 (5 bases). The germline V gene encodes CDR1 SNHLY and CDR2 FYNNEI. V lost 7 bases to trimming and J lost 2 bases, with 15 bases between them. CDR3 length: 14 residues. DNA of the CDR3: TGTGCCAGCACCAGGGCCGGTAACCCCTACGAGCAGTACTTC. Protein sequence: CASTRAGNPYEQYF.

The V and J genes are TRBV5-6 and TRBJ2-7, with D perhaps matching TRBD1 (6 bases). V lost 4 bases and J 2 bases, leaving 16 bases between the germline ends. Germline assignment: CDR1 SGHDT and CDR2 YYEEEE. This CDR3 region has 15 residues. CDR3 sequence: CASSEQGRQAYEQYF. The CDR3 DNA follows: TGTGCCAGCAGCGAACAGGGACGGCAAGCCTACGAGCAGTACTTC.

The rearrangement joins TRBV5-6 to TRBJ2-7; D call uncertain. In germline, CDR1 is SGHDT, CDR2 YYEEEE. V shed 0 bases and J shed 3 bases, with 13 bases lying between them. The CDR3 has 15 residues. CDR3 sequence: CASSLAGAVDYEQYF. DNA for the CDR3: TGTGCCAGCAGCTTGGCGGGCGCAGTGGACTACGAGCAGTACTTC.

The chain employs TRBV10-1 and TRBJ1-1, with D possibly being TRBD1 (5 bases). Germline loops: CDR1 WNHNN, CDR2 SYGVQD (reference sequence). CDR3 length equals 13 residues. V was shortened by 5 bases and J by 8 bases, with 15 bases between the two germline ends. The CDR3 loop reads CASSMDGRQEAFF. As DNA, the CDR3 is TGCGCCAGCAGTATGGACGGAAGACAGGAAGCTTTCTTT.

This clone was seen only once. This chain joins TRBV7-9 and TRBJ2-2; 8 bases match TRBD2. J gave up 4 bases and V 4 bases, and 8 bases lay outside the gene matches. CDR3 size: 16 residues. The germline V gene has CDR1 SEHNR and CDR2 FQNEAQ (reference sequence). CDR3 loop: CASSSREGGPTGELFF. The CDR3 nucleotides read TGTGCCAGCAGCTCCCGGGAGGGAGGGCCCACCGGGGAGCTGTTTTTT.

J is TRBJ2-3 and V is TRBV7-6; D uncertain. V was cut by 5 bases and J by 3 bases, with 3 bases left in between. CDR1 and CDR2 from the germline V gene are SGHVS and FNYEAQ. The CDR3 is made up of 11 amino acids. CDR3 amino acids: CASSLTDTQYF. The DNA for the CDR3 is TGTGCCAGCAGCCTGACAGATACGCAGTATTTT.

This chain connects TRBV28 to TRBJ2-1, with TRBD2 identical over 7 bases. J was trimmed by 7 bases and V by 10 bases; bases with no gene match: 10. This CDR3 is 13 amino acids long. The germline V gene encodes CDR1 MDHEN and CDR2 SYDVKM. CDR3 loop: CATRHSGENEQFF. The CDR3 DNA follows: TGTGCCACCCGACACAGCGGGGAGAATGAGCAGTTCTTC. Full variable domain (outside the CDR3, taken from reference TRBV28 and TRBJ2-1): DVKVTQSSRYLVKRTGEKVFLECVQDMDHENMFWYRQDPGLGLRLIYFSYDVKMKEKGDIPEGYSVSREKKERFSLILESASTNQTSMYLCATRHSGENEQFFGPGTRLTVL.

This chain connects TRBV28 to TRBJ2-7, with TRBD1 matching 9 bases. This CDR3 contains 14 residues. V shed 3 bases, J shed 4 bases, and the junction held 4 bases outside the gene matches. Per germline, CDR1 MDHEN and CDR2 SYDVKM. CDR3 coding DNA: TGTGCCAGCAGTTTCGGGACAGGGTGGTACGAGCAGTACTTC. As protein: CASSFGTGWYEQYF.

V gene TRBV27 combines with J gene TRBJ2-1; 9 nucleotides agree with TRBD2. The CDR3 runs to 15 residues. J was trimmed by 4 bases and V by 5 bases; bases with no gene match: 6. Germline V gene sequence: CDR1 MNHEY, CDR2 SMNVEV (reference sequence). The chain's CDR3 is CASSLSAGGYNEQFF. The CDR3 bases are TGTGCCAGCAGTCTGTCAGCGGGAGGTTACAATGAGCAGTTCTTC.

The V gene is TRBV29-1, the J gene TRBJ2-7; unclear D gene. Germline V CDR1 and CDR2: SQVTM, ANQGSEA. This CDR3 region has 16 residues. Trimming pared 1 base from V and 2 bases from J, leaving 18 bases between. As DNA, the CDR3 is TGCAGCGTTGAAGGGGATCCCCAGAGAGACCCCTACGAGCAGTACTTC. Amino acids: CSVEGDPQRDPYEQYF.